The 21 T cell receptor beta chains reported below all come from one sample, sequenced in a study of spatial heterogeneity in lung cancer. TCRdb re-called the 5' RACE reads through MiXCR, storing one row per CDR3 protein. The table has around 87,000 distinct CDR3 sequences, more than 10% seen once. Time point meaning: sample taken at primary tumor resection. No cell sorting; template was whole RNA from tumor, lung tissue or PBMC. The input for sequencing was PBMCs, taken at surgery. All receptors derive from a male donor with early-stage non-small cell lung cancer.

This clonotype has just a few counts. The J gene is TRBJ2-4, the V gene TRBV11-2; possibly TRBD1 for D (5 bases). Germline V gene lookup returns CDR1 SGHAT and CDR2 FQNNGV. CDR3 size: 15 residues. Trimming removed 2 bases from V and 5 bases from J, with 13 bases in between. The chain's CDR3 is CASSLQGVSQNIQYF. CDR3 bases: TGTGCCAGCAGCTTACAAGGGGTATCCCAAAACATTCAGTACTTC.

This clonotype was detected a few times. The chain recombines TRBV28 with TRBJ2-1; unclear D gene. V lost 6 bases and J 9 bases, leaving 15 bases between the germline ends. Germline loops: CDR1 MDHEN, CDR2 SYDVKM. CDR3 length: 13 amino acids. The CDR3 loop reads CASSPDELGEQFF. CDR3 sequence (DNA): TGTGCCAGCAGCCCGGACGAACTTGGTGAGCAGTTCTTC.

This clonotype has ten or more counts. The chain employs TRBV29-1 and TRBJ1-1, with D perhaps matching TRBD1 (5 bases). Germline values: CDR1 SQVTM, CDR2 ANQGSEA. The CDR3 has 14 residues. Trimming removed 3 bases from V and 6 bases from J, with 17 bases in between. The CDR3 nucleotides are TGCAGCGTTGAGGAGAGGGGAGACGCACCTGAAGCTTTCTTT. This translates into CSVEERGDAPEAFF.

The chain joins TRBV20-1 to TRBJ2-7; D gene unclear. The CDR3 sequence is 12 residues long. The V end lost 1 base, the J end lost 0 bases, and 4 bases lay between the germline ends. Per the germline V gene, CDR1 is DFQATT and CDR2 is SNEGSKA (reference sequence). CDR3 sequence: CSARANSYEQYF. DNA of the CDR3: TGCAGTGCTAGAGCGAACTCCTACGAGCAGTACTTC.

The chain links TRBV4-2 to TRBJ2-5, with D tentatively TRBD2 (6 bases). The CDR3 is made up of 15 amino acids. Germline CDR1 is LGHNA and CDR2 is YNFKEQ. The germline V and J ends were trimmed by 3 bases and 1 base, with 12 bases remaining between them. The CDR3 DNA reads TGTGCCAGCAGCCAGGGGGGTGTAGTCCAAGAGACCCAGTACTTC. It translates to CASSQGGVVQETQYF.

This sequence joins TRBV3-1 and TRBJ1-2, with D unclear. CDR1 and CDR2 (germline): LGHDT, YNNKEL (reference sequence). With 5 bases removed from V and 8 bases from J, the gap between germline ends came to 18 bases. This CDR3 has 14 residues. The CDR3 reads CASSDNADPGGYTF. DNA of the CDR3: TGTGCCAGCAGCGATAACGCTGACCCCGGGGGCTACACCTTC.

V gene TRBV13 combines with J gene TRBJ2-3, with D possibly being TRBD2 (7 bases). V gave up 4 bases and J gave up 4 bases, with 15 bases separating them. The length of the CDR3 is 15 residues. CDR1 is PRHDT and CDR2 is FYEKMQ in the germline V gene (reference sequence). The CDR3 loop reads CASSSAGGGPDTQYF. The CDR3 nucleotides are TGTGCCAGCAGCTCCGCGGGCGGGGGCCCAGATACGCAGTATTTT. Variable domain in full (rest from reference TRBV13 and TRBJ2-3): AAGVIQSPRHLIKEKRETATLKCYPIPRHDTVYWYQQGPGQDPQFLISFYEKMQSDKGSIPDRFSAQQFSDYHSELNMSSLELGDSALYFCASSSAGGGPDTQYFGPGTRLTVL.

This clonotype was counted only a few times. The V gene is TRBV20-1, the J gene TRBJ1-1, with 8 bases aligning to TRBD1. The CDR3 length is 13 residues. Germline CDR1 and CDR2: DFQATT and SNEGSKA (reference sequence). V lost 3 bases, J lost 5 bases, and 5 bases stayed unmatched. The CDR3 region has the DNA TGCAGTGCTAGTCTGGACAGGGTTACTGAAGCTTTCTTT. It yields the protein CSASLDRVTEAFF.

The chain has TRBV19 and TRBJ2-1, with 11 nucleotides matching TRBD2. The CDR3 extends over 17 amino acids. V dropped 2 bases and J dropped 7; count of bases not matched to a gene: 10. Looked up from germline, CDR1 is LNHDA and CDR2 is SQIVND (reference sequence). CDR3 in DNA: TGTGCCAGTAGTATAACGGGTACTAGCGGGAGATATAATGAGCAGTTCTTC. It encodes CASSITGTSGRYNEQFF.

Note on this clonotype: At one end, the junction sequence differs from germline, possibly due to a read error. The rearrangement uses TRBV27 and TRBJ2-2; the D is unclear. There are 14 residues in the CDR3. CDR1 and CDR2 (germline): MNHEY, SMNVEV (reference sequence). This chain's CDR3 is CASSLSLSGGELFF. The CDR3 DNA follows: TGTGCCAGCAGTCTATCTTTGAGTGGCGGGGAGCTGTTTTTT.

This clonotype showed up just a few times. The rearrangement links TRBV20-1 to TRBJ2-1; D gene ambiguous. V shed 0 bases and J shed 9 bases, with 6 bases lying between them. Germline V gene sequence: CDR1 DFQATT, CDR2 SNEGSKA (reference sequence). The CDR3 covers 11 residues. The DNA for the CDR3 is TGCAGTGCTAGAGATCCCATTGAGCAGTTCTTC. This codes for CSARDPIEQFF.

The sample holds a few counts of this clonotype. The gene calls are TRBV29-1 and TRBJ2-1; TRBD2 is a possible D gene (6 bases). The germline V gene has CDR1 SQVTM and CDR2 ANQGSEA. This CDR3 has 13 residues. The CDR3 nucleotides read TGCAATCCCAGGCGGGGAAAGTACAATGAGCAGTTCTTC. Amino acid sequence: CNPRRGKYNEQFF.

This clonotype came up a few times. The rearrangement joins TRBV18 to TRBJ2-1; D may be TRBD2 (6 bases). Germline V gene sequence: CDR1 KGHSH, CDR2 LQKENI. The CDR3 is 12 residues long. V gave up 3 bases and J gave up 8 bases, with 8 bases separating them. The CDR3, as DNA: TGTGCCAGCTCACCGGGAGGCGATGAGCAGTTCTTC. Translation: CASSPGGDEQFF.

The table lists this clonotype with many counts. V and J are TRBV27 and TRBJ2-3, with a possible D match to TRBD2 (6 bases). The germline V gene encodes CDR1 MNHEY and CDR2 SMNVEV (reference sequence). This CDR3 spans 14 amino acids. The V end lost 0 bases, the J end lost 4 bases, and 8 bases lay between the germline ends. The CDR3 sequence: CASSLSLAPDTQYF. The CDR3 DNA follows: TGTGCCAGCAGTTTATCACTAGCCCCAGATACGCAGTATTTT.

The CDR3 bases are TGTGCCAGCAAGGCTAGCGGGGCCTACAATGAGCAGTTCTTC. Amino acids: CASKASGAYNEQFF. The genes are TRBV27 and TRBJ2-1, with 9 positions matching TRBD2. The germline V gene has CDR1 MNHEY and CDR2 SMNVEV (reference sequence). CDR3 length: 14 amino acids. The V and J ends lost 7 bases and 2 bases, in that order; junction bases with no gene match: 3.

The chain has TRBV7-6 and TRBJ2-2; D gene uncertain. This CDR3 has 14 amino acids. V lost 6 bases, J lost 1 base, and 9 bases lay in between. Germline values: CDR1 SGHVS, CDR2 FNYEAQ. For the CDR3, the DNA is TGTGCCAGCAGTTACGTTAAGAACACCGGGGAGCTGTTTTTT. Residues: CASSYVKNTGELFF.

J is TRBJ2-6 and V is TRBV7-3; D gene unclear. CDR3 length: 15 residues. Germline V gene sequence: CDR1 SGHTA, CDR2 FQGTGA. V dropped 6 bases and J dropped 0 bases, with 9 bases sitting between them. CDR3 amino acids: CASRRRSSGANVLTF. For the CDR3, the DNA is TGTGCCAGCAGGCGACGGAGCTCTGGGGCCAACGTCCTGACTTTC.

This clonotype was seen a handful of times. V gene TRBV9 combines with J gene TRBJ2-2; 8 bases map to TRBD1. Losses at the gene ends were 4 bases for V and 3 bases for J; bases not matched to a gene: 2. CDR3 length: 14 residues. CDR1 SGDLS and CDR2 YYNGEE come from the germline V gene. CDR3 in amino acids: CASSPTGDTGELFF. The CDR3, as DNA: TGTGCCAGCAGCCCGACAGGGGACACCGGGGAGCTGTTTTTT.

In this sample, this clonotype turned up a few times. This chain connects TRBV30 to TRBJ1-1, with a weak D call TRBD1 (6 bases). The CDR3 totals 14 residues. The germline V gene encodes CDR1 GTSNPN and CDR2 SVGIG (reference sequence). Trimming stripped 1 base from V and 4 bases from J, with 13 bases between. CDR3 region: CAWSEGGGSTEAFF. CDR3 DNA sequence: TGTGCCTGGAGTGAGGGGGGAGGTAGCACTGAAGCTTTCTTT.

The chain carries TRBV24-1 and TRBJ2-3, with 11 positions matching TRBD1. The V and J ends lost 5 bases and 2 bases, in that order; junction bases with no gene match: 5. The CDR3 is 16 residues long. The V gene's germline CDR1 is KGHDR and CDR2 SFDVKD. CDR3 in amino acids: CATSVRDRGYTDTQYF. The CDR3 bases are TGTGCCACCAGTGTGAGGGACAGGGGGTACACAGATACGCAGTATTTT.

The V gene is TRBV2, the J gene TRBJ2-4; no definite D call. Germline CDR1 SNHLY, CDR2 FYNNEI. Trimming shortened V by 1 base and J by 9 bases, and 16 bases separated the two germline ends. The CDR3 loop spans 15 amino acids. CDR3 sequence: CASSEEGFTRPIQYF. The CDR3, as DNA: TGTGCCAGCAGTGAAGAGGGATTTACCCGCCCCATTCAGTACTTC.